The 5 T cell receptor beta chains below all came from one sample that was sequenced in a study of T-cell memory formation after mild COVID-19. TCRdb fed the 5' RACE reads into MiXCR, producing one record per CDR3 protein. This table has 300,000 to 350,000 distinct CDR3 sequences, 10% to 15% appearing once. The specimen was PBMCs or a T cell subset sorted from them (not recorded which). The receptors were sampled from a man between 18 and 29 years old who had mild COVID-19 (a few samples of this study predate the infection). Cell type and time point are not known.

CDR3 coding DNA: TGCGCCAGCAGCCAAGGGTCCCGGGGGAGTGGGAACAATGAGCAGTTCTTC. Protein sequence: CASSQGSRGSGNNEQFF. This chain uses TRBV4-3 with TRBJ2-1; tentatively, D is TRBD2 (6 bases). The CDR3 sequence is 17 residues long. The germline V gene encodes CDR1 LGHNA and CDR2 YSLEER. The V end was cut by 1 base, the J end by 5 bases, with 18 bases between.

A few counts support this clonotype. The chain is built from TRBV7-8 and TRBJ1-3, with D unresolved. The CDR3 covers 15 residues. Trimming pared 4 bases from V and 4 bases from J, leaving 14 bases between. The germline gives CDR1 SGHVS, CDR2 FQNEAQ. CDR3 nucleotides: TGTGCCAGCAGCTCCGGACGACTGGGAGGAAACACCATATATTTT. Its translation is CASSSGRLGGNTIYF. Based on the CDR3 plus reference TRBV7-8 and TRBJ1-3, the full variable domain is GAGVSQSPRYKVAKRGQDVALRCDPISGHVSLFWYQQALGQGPEFLTYFQNEAQLDKSGLPSDRFFAERPEGSVSTLKIQRTQQEDSAVYLCASSSGRLGGNTIYFGEGSWLTVV.

The gene calls are TRBV7-9 and TRBJ2-5; D ambiguous. This CDR3 has 14 amino acids. Looked up from germline, CDR1 is SEHNR and CDR2 is FQNEAQ (reference sequence). V gave up 1 base and J gave up 7 bases, with 13 bases separating them. CDR3 in amino acids: CASSLGPLTPTQYF. The DNA for the CDR3 is TGTGCCAGCAGCTTAGGACCCCTAACGCCGACCCAGTACTTC.

This clonotype showed up just a few times. The chain is built from TRBV7-7 and TRBJ2-3; D is unclear. From germline, CDR1 is SSHAT and CDR2 FNYEAQ (reference sequence). Trimming cost V 1 base and J 0 bases, with 11 bases left between them. The CDR3 contains 16 residues. The CDR3 DNA sequence: TGTGCCAGCAGCTTAGGGGTAGATCCGAGCACAGATACGCAGTATTTT. Translation: CASSLGVDPSTDTQYF.

This clonotype has a single count. The chain links TRBV19 to TRBJ1-5; D unclear. CDR1 and CDR2 (germline): LNHDA, SQIVND (reference sequence). CDR3 size: 14 residues. Trimming removed 4 bases from V and 3 bases from J, with 10 bases in between. The CDR3 here is CASSTGLNNQPQHF. The DNA of the CDR3 is TGTGCCAGTAGTACCGGACTGAACAATCAGCCCCAGCATTTT.